This record covers a single T cell receptor (beta chain). The clone's antigen remains unknown. No base-level quality is on record; no much larger clone is a single base apart. Libraries were prepared through the immunoSEQ multiplex PCR assay. The source study handled its data this way. A statistical classification framework was developed to diagnose cytomegalovirus status using the catalog of TCR beta chain sequences. Imported from immuneACCESS, the table was reduced by TCRdb to in-frame sequences with V and J called. These copies leave out some clones; in studies compared against another copy, an unresolved V gene accounts for under half, and the cause of the remainder is not known. V, J and clone size were drawn from that table, and D and trimming were deduced from the DNA. Recorded for this sample are hundreds of thousands of clones; roughly 91% of them occurred a single time. The ten largest clones capture approximately 3.1% of the sample.

The record originates from a study of cytomegalovirus exposure and HLA in healthy donors (dated by TCRdb to about 2017). Some background on the complete study: According to a later analysis, the 120 or so validation repertoires were produced on the same platform as the 666 repertoires of the first cohort. The study aimed to test whether cataloging public T cell receptors could reveal signatures of past pathogen exposure. To predict cytomegalovirus infection status, the study combined high-throughput TCR immunosequencing, statistical association of individual TCRs with disease status, and machine learning. A separate validation cohort of roughly 120 different subjects was used in addition to the 666-subject first cohort. Here is what the overall study found, with its caveats: A later analysis lacked HLA typing for the validation cohort, so it scored co-occurrence in that cohort across all 120 repertoires. A few of the identified cytomegalovirus-associated TCR beta chains were confirmed in vitro to be specific for cytomegalovirus antigens. A total of about 150 TCR beta chains were listed by the study as associated with cytomegalovirus. Subsequent analysis determined that TCRs grouped into clusters in the first cohort also showed a tendency toward co-occurrence across the roughly 130 validation repertoires, and approximately 93% of cluster scores exceeded 0. The classifier was reported to diagnose cytomegalovirus status with high specificity and sensitivity in both the original and validation cohorts. According to the authors, the approach could potentially be generalized to other disease states and immunological phenotypes. Most TCR sequences were observed very rarely across donors, whereas some public TCRs were present in many individuals.

Donors formed part of the validation cohort, which comprised 95 to 150 subjects and was distinct from the first cohort of under 800 subjects. Spanning cysteine to phenylalanine, the CDR3 consists of 12 amino acids. The read is trimmed to its CDR3 DNA, 36 bases read in frame from base 1. Between the V and J ends, shortened by 4 bases and 0 bases respectively, the junction contains 5 bases. CDR1 and CDR2 were assigned from the germline V gene (reference sequence) as GTSNPN and SVGIG. The chain is assembled from TRBV30 and TRBJ2-3; the D gene assignment is ambiguous. The source of this sequence is a woman aged 25 to 39 in good health and CMV-seronegative. Sequencing was done on a sample of PBMCs. The bases read TGTGCCTGGACTCCTAGCACAGATACGCAGTATTTT. Translated, it reads CAWTPSTDTQYF.